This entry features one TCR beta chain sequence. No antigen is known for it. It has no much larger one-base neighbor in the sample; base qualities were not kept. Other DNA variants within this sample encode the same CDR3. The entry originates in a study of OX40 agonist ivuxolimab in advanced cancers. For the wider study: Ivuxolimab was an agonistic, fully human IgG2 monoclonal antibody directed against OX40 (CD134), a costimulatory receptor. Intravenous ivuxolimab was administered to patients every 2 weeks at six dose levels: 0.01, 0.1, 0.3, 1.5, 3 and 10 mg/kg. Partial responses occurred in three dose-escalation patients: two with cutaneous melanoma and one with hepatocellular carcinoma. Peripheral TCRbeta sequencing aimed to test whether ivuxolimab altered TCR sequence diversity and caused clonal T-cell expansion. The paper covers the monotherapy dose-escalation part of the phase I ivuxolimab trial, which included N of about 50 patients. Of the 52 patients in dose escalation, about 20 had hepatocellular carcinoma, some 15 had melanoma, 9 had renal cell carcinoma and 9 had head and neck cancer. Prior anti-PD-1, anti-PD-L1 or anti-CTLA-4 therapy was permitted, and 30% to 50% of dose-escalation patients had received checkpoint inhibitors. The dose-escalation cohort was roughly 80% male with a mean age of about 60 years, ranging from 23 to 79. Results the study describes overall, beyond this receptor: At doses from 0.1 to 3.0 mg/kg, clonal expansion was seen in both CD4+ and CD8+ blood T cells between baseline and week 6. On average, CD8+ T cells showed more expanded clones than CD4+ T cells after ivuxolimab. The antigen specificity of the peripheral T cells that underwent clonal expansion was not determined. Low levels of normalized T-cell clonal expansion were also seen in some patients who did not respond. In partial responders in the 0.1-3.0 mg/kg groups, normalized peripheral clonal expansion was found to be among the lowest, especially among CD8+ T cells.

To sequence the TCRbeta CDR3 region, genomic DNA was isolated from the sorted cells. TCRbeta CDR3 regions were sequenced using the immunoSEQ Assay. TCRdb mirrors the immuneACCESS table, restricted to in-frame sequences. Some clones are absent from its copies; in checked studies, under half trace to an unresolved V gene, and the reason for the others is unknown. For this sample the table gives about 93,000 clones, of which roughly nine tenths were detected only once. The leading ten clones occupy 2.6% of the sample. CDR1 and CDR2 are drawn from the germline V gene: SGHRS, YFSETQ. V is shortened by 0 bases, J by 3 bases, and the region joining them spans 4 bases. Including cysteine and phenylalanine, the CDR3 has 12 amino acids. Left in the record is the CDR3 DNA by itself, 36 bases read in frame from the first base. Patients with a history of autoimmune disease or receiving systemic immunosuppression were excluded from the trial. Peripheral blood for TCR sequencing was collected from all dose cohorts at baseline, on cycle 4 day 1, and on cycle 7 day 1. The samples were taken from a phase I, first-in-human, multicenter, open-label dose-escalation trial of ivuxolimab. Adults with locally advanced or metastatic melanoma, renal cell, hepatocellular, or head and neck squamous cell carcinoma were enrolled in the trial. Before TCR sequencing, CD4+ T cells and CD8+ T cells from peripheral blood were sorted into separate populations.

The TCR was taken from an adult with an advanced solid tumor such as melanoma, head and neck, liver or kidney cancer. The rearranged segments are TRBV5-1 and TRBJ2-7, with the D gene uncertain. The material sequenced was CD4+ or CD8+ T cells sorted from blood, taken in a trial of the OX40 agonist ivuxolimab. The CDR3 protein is CASSLEGYEQYF. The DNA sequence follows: TGCGCCAGCAGCTTGGAAGGCTACGAGCAGTACTTC.